These 27 T cell receptor beta chains share one sample of origin, sequenced in a study of technical replicates of blood from a handful of donors. Assay: immunoSEQ multiplex PCR; the TCRdb copy retains only in-frame clones and omits some. The data show roughly 69,000 clones, about 97% seen once. The sequenced sample was T cells isolated from PBMCs. The receptors were sampled from a human donor in good health.

The rearrangement joins TRBV5-4 to TRBJ1-1; D not resolved. The CDR3 consists of 13 residues. Per the germline V gene, CDR1 is SGHNT and CDR2 is YYREEE (reference sequence). V lost 2 bases and J lost 3, with 8 bases in between. The CDR3 here is CASSFLEDTEAFF. In DNA form, the CDR3 reads TGTGCCAGCAGCTTTTTAGAAGACACTGAAGCTTTCTTT.

The V gene is TRBV6-5, the J gene TRBJ2-7; no firm D call. V lost 7 bases and J lost 0, with 13 bases in between. The germline gives CDR1 MNHEY, CDR2 SVGAGI. This CDR3 is built from 14 residues. The chain's CDR3 is CASTYSGSSYEQYF. CDR3 nucleotides: TGTGCCAGCACCTACTCCGGGTCCTCCTACGAGCAGTACTTC.

This rearrangement joins TRBV7-3 to TRBJ2-3, with TRBD1 matching over 9 bases. V gave up 3 bases and J gave up 6 bases; unmatched junction bases: 10. The CDR3 runs to 16 residues. CDR1 is SGHTA, CDR2 FQGTGA, per germline. The CDR3 reads CASSFMPGQGRDTQYF. The CDR3, as DNA: TGTGCCAGCAGCTTTATGCCGGGACAGGGTCGGGATACGCAGTATTTT.

The chain combines TRBV7-9 with TRBJ2-3; possibly TRBD2 for D (6 bases). The CDR3 consists of 14 residues. Germline V CDR1 and CDR2: SEHNR, FQNEAQ (reference sequence). V gave up 3 bases and J gave up 1 base, with 8 bases separating them. CDR3 in amino acids: CASSFGGGTDTQYF. The CDR3 DNA reads as TGTGCCAGCAGCTTCGGGGGAGGCACAGATACGCAGTATTTT.

This chain joins TRBV19 and TRBJ1-1; a possible D gene is TRBD1 (6 bases). Deletions cut 7 bases from V and 1 base from J, with 10 bases between. Germline loops: CDR1 LNHDA, CDR2 SQIVND (reference sequence). The CDR3 contains 13 residues. The CDR3 loop is CASMRTENTEAFF. As DNA, the CDR3 is TGTGCCAGTATGAGGACAGAGAACACTGAAGCTTTCTTT.

The chain employs TRBV5-1 and TRBJ2-1, with 8 bases that match TRBD2. Per the germline V gene, CDR1 is SGHRS and CDR2 is YFSETQ. The V and J ends lost 2 bases and 6 bases, in that order; junction bases with no gene match: 7. CDR3 size: 15 residues. CDR3 bases: TGCGCCAGCAGCTTCCAAGCGGGAGTTCGCAATGAGCAGTTCTTC. It codes for CASSFQAGVRNEQFF.

J is TRBJ2-7 and V is TRBV28; 9 bases are a match to TRBD1. This CDR3 contains 17 residues. The germline CDR1 and CDR2 sequences are MDHEN and SYDVKM. Trimming cost V 2 bases and J 4 bases; bases outside gene matches: 12. The CDR3 sequence: CASSLLISGTGSYEQYF. The CDR3 coding sequence is TGTGCCAGCAGTTTACTGATTTCCGGGACAGGGTCATACGAGCAGTACTTC.

This sequence joins TRBV7-9 and TRBJ1-1; 7 positions agree with TRBD1. Germline CDR1 is SEHNR and CDR2 is FQNEAQ (reference sequence). With 4 bases clipped from V and 6 bases from J, the junction kept 8 bases outside the gene matches. The CDR3 is made up of 14 amino acids. The CDR3 is CASSSYRGDAEAFF. The CDR3 coding sequence is TGTGCCAGCAGCTCCTACAGGGGTGACGCTGAAGCTTTCTTT.

V usage is TRBV4-2 and J usage is TRBJ2-5; tentative D call: TRBD2 (6 bases). The CDR3 sequence is 17 residues long. Germline V gene data show CDR1 as LGHNA and CDR2 as YNFKEQ. V gave up 3 bases and J gave up 2 bases, with 19 bases separating them. In DNA form, the CDR3 reads TGTGCCAGCAGCCAGGTCTTTGCCCAGGGAGGTCAAGAGACCCAGTACTTC. Translating gives CASSQVFAQGGQETQYF.

The rearrangement joins TRBV7-3 to TRBJ2-2, with 11 bases aligning to TRBD2. Trimming cost V 6 bases and J 7 bases; bases outside gene matches: 7. The CDR3 runs to 15 residues. CDR1 is SGHTA and CDR2 is FQGTGA in the germline V gene. The CDR3 bases are TGTGCCAGCAGTCGTATAGCGGGAGGGAGCGGGGAGCTGTTTTTT. It codes for CASSRIAGGSGELFF.

Details on this clone: The junction and the germline gene differ at one end; a read error may be behind it. This chain connects TRBV11-1 to TRBJ2-1; no firm D call. Germline V gene data show CDR1 as SGHAT and CDR2 as FQDESV (reference sequence). The CDR3 loop spans 14 amino acids. This chain's CDR3 is CASSLGQDYNEQFF. CDR3 DNA: TGTGCCAGCAGTTTAGGGCAGGACTACAATGAGCAGTTCTTC.

The rearrangement links TRBV29-1 to TRBJ2-5; TRBD1 matches 9 bases. J lost 4 bases, V lost 6 bases, and 0 bases had no gene match. The CDR3 runs to 11 residues. Germline V gene data show CDR1 as SQVTM and CDR2 as ANQGSEA. CDR3 sequence reads: CSVGQGETQYF. The CDR3 coding sequence is TGCAGCGTGGGACAGGGAGAGACCCAGTACTTC.

The J gene is TRBJ1-4, the V gene TRBV21-1. TRBV21-1 has pseudogene status. The CDR3 loop spans 18 amino acids. Written as DNA, the CDR3 is TGTGCCAGCAGCAAAGGTAAGAGTGGTCTCGGGGTTGGTGAAAAACTGTTTTTT. It encodes CASSKGKSGLGVGEKLFF.

This clone was found once. J is TRBJ1-5 and V is TRBV19, with a possible D match to TRBD1 (6 bases). The CDR3 runs 13 residues. V was pared by 3 bases and J by 6 bases, with 9 bases between. Germline CDR1 LNHDA, CDR2 SQIVND (reference sequence). CDR3 sequence (DNA): TGTGCCAGTAGTATGAGGGGGTTTCAGCCCCAGCATTTT. Translating it yields CASSMRGFQPQHF. Full variable domain (missing parts from reference TRBV19 and TRBJ1-5): DGGITQSPKYLFRKEGQNVTLSCEQNLNHDAMYWYRQDPGQGLRLIYYSQIVNDFQKGDIAEGYSVSREKKESFPLTVTSAQKNPTAFYLCASSMRGFQPQHFGDGTRLSIL.

The chain recombines TRBV4-1 with TRBJ2-3; D is uncertain. Germline loops: CDR1 MGHRA, CDR2 YSYEKL. V shed 7 bases and J shed 6 bases, with 23 bases lying between them. The CDR3 covers 16 residues. The CDR3 loop reads CASNPSVRGVWDTQYF. The CDR3 DNA follows: TGCGCCAGCAACCCTTCCGTGCGAGGTGTTTGGGATACGCAGTATTTT.

The V gene is TRBV5-1, the J gene TRBJ2-1; 7 bases are a match to TRBD1. The CDR3 is 12 residues long. The ends lost 2 bases at V and 9 bases at J; junction bases unmatched: 2. CDR1 and CDR2 (germline): SGHRS, YFSETQ. The CDR3 region has the DNA TGCGCCAGCAGCTTTGACAGGGTTGAGCAGTTCTTC. The encoded protein is CASSFDRVEQFF. Full variable domain (rest looked up from reference TRBV5-1 and TRBJ2-1): KAGVTQTPRYLIKTRGQQVTLSCSPISGHRSVSWYQQTPGQGLQFLFEYFSETQRNKGNFPGRFSGRQFSNSRSEMNVSTLELGDSALYLCASSFDRVEQFFGPGTRLTVL.

The genes are TRBV29-1 and TRBJ2-2; D not resolved. The V end lost 6 bases, the J end lost 3 bases, and 5 bases lay between the germline ends. CDR3 length: 11 amino acids. Germline V CDR1 and CDR2: SQVTM, ANQGSEA. CDR3 sequence (DNA): TGCAGCGTCATTGACACCGGGGAGCTGTTTTTT. Translating gives CSVIDTGELFF.

This rearrangement joins TRBV15 to TRBJ2-5, with TRBD2 matching over 7 bases. This CDR3 has 17 amino acids. Germline V gene sequence: CDR1 LNHNV, CDR2 YYDKDF (reference sequence). V shed 2 bases, J shed 5 bases, and the junction held 14 bases outside the gene matches. DNA for the CDR3: TGTGCCACCAGCAGACAGTCTCTTCGGGGGGTCGGTGAGACCCAGTACTTC. It translates to CATSRQSLRGVGETQYF.

V gene TRBV6-1 combines with J gene TRBJ2-2; 13 bases match TRBD2. V shed 4 bases and J 6 bases; nucleotides not matched to a gene: 2. This CDR3 region has 15 residues. Looked up from germline, CDR1 is MNHNS and CDR2 is SASEGT. In DNA, the CDR3 is TGTGCCAGCAGTGTGGGACTAGCGGGATCCGGGGAGCTGTTTTTT. The encoded protein is CASSVGLAGSGELFF.

This chain links TRBV11-2 with TRBJ1-5; D call uncertain. With 1 base removed from V and 8 bases from J, the gap between germline ends came to 9 bases. The CDR3 loop spans 13 amino acids. The V gene's germline CDR1 is SGHAT and CDR2 FQNNGV. The CDR3 DNA follows: TGTGCCAGCAGCTTAGCCCCCCCGGAGCCCCAGCATTTT. Its protein product is CASSLAPPEPQHF. The whole variable domain, remainder taken from reference TRBV11-2 and TRBJ1-5, is EAGVAQSPRYKIIEKRQSVAFWCNPISGHATLYWYQQILGQGPKLLIQFQNNGVVDDSQLPKDRFSAERLKGVDSTLKIQPAKLEDSAVYLCASSLAPPEPQHFGDGTRLSIL.

This rearrangement joins TRBV19 to TRBJ2-7; tentatively, D is TRBD1 (7 bases). This CDR3 is built from 14 residues. Germline-derived CDR1 and CDR2 are LNHDA and SQIVND (reference sequence). The germline V and J ends were trimmed by 5 bases and 2 bases, with 13 bases remaining between them. The CDR3 DNA reads as TGTGCCAGTAGTTTACAGGGGAGGCCCTACGAGCAGTACTTC. Protein sequence: CASSLQGRPYEQYF. The variable domain in full, completed from reference TRBV19 and TRBJ2-7, reads DGGITQSPKYLFRKEGQNVTLSCEQNLNHDAMYWYRQDPGQGLRLIYYSQIVNDFQKGDIAEGYSVSREKKESFPLTVTSAQKNPTAFYLCASSLQGRPYEQYFGPGTRLTVT.

With regard to this clone: Distinct nucleotide sequences in the sample also encode this CDR3. J is TRBJ1-2 and V is TRBV7-9, with D perhaps TRBD1 (6 bases). Germline CDR1 reads SEHNR; CDR2 reads FQNEAQ (reference sequence). Trimming stripped 5 bases from V and 5 bases from J, with 12 bases between. The CDR3 totals 13 residues. The DNA of the CDR3 is TGTGCCAGCAGCCTAGGGGGGGATTATGGCTACACCTTC. The encoded protein is CASSLGGDYGYTF.

CDR3 bases: TGTGCCAGCAGCAAAAATTCCATGAACACTGAAGCTTTCTTT. Protein sequence: CASSKNSMNTEAFF. This chain joins TRBV2 and TRBJ1-1; D uncertain. Germline assignment: CDR1 SNHLY and CDR2 FYNNEI. V was cut by 6 bases and J by 0 bases, with 11 bases left in between. This CDR3 contains 14 residues.

Here the CDR3 DNA reads TGCAGCGTTATAGGGGTTCGGCTAGCGGGAGATCTCCTCTACAATGAGCAGTTCTTC. Protein: CSVIGVRLAGDLLYNEQFF. This chain connects TRBV29-1 to TRBJ2-1, with TRBD2 matching over 10 bases. CDR3 size: 19 residues. V lost 5 bases, J lost 3 bases, and 19 bases stayed unmatched. The germline V gene encodes CDR1 SQVTM and CDR2 ANQGSEA.

The chain carries TRBV6-6 and TRBJ2-1, with TRBD2 as a possible D gene (6 bases). The CDR3 is made up of 15 amino acids. Looked up from germline, CDR1 is MNHNY and CDR2 is SVGAGI (reference sequence). Between the trimmed V and J ends, which lost 2 bases and 5 bases, there was a span of 13 bases. This CDR3 reads CASSYPRTGDNEQFF. CDR3 coding DNA: TGTGCCAGCAGTTACCCACGCACGGGGGACAATGAGCAGTTCTTC.

The rearrangement uses TRBV28 and TRBJ2-3, with a weak D call TRBD2 (5 bases). CDR3 length: 14 residues. V was clipped by 3 bases and J by 2 bases, with 9 bases between them. Germline CDR1 reads MDHEN; CDR2 reads SYDVKM. The chain's CDR3 is CASSFAGLTDTQYF. The DNA of the CDR3 is TGTGCCAGCAGTTTTGCGGGTCTCACAGATACGCAGTATTTT. The full variable domain, its missing parts supplied by reference TRBV28 and TRBJ2-3, is DVKVTQSSRYLVKRTGEKVFLECVQDMDHENMFWYRQDPGLGLRLIYFSYDVKMKEKGDIPEGYSVSREKKERFSLILESASTNQTSMYLCASSFAGLTDTQYFGPGTRLTVL.

This chain links TRBV5-1 with TRBJ2-5; 8 bases are a match to TRBD1. The junction had 6 bases not matched to a gene; V was cut back by 2 bases and J by 3 bases. CDR1 and CDR2 (germline): SGHRS, YFSETQ. The CDR3 is 15 amino acids. The CDR3 region has the DNA TGCGCCAGCAGCTTTGGAGCAGGGGGCGAAGAGACCCAGTACTTC. Protein sequence: CASSFGAGGEETQYF.